This is a list of T cell receptor beta chains from one sample in a study of long-term antiretroviral therapy in people with HIV. TCRdb keeps only in-frame clones here, not all; method: immunoSEQ multiplex PCR. This table has around 21,000 clones, approximately 80% appearing once. The sample was unsorted PBMCs, taken 0.2 years after starting antiretroviral therapy. The receptor source for this set is a woman aged 30 to 39 with HIV. Each CDR3 is given with its conserved first and last residue. Each record gives: CDR3 protein, V gene, J gene.

CDR3aa: CASSLEPQDIGNTIYF
v_gene: TRBV5-1
j_gene: TRBJ1-3

CDR3aa: CASRPADRGKETQYF
v_gene: TRBV5-4
j_gene: TRBJ2-5

CDR3aa: CASSPLGGNQPQHF
v_gene: TRBV18
j_gene: TRBJ1-5

CDR3aa: CASSEGGRSNTIYF
v_gene: TRBV6-5
j_gene: TRBJ1-3

CDR3aa: CASSPRWRTYEQYF
v_gene: TRBV9
j_gene: TRBJ2-7

CDR3aa: CAFRERGTSGANVLTF
v_gene: TRBV5-4
j_gene: TRBJ2-6

CDR3aa: CASSGTSGGDSYEQYF
v_gene: TRBV2
j_gene: TRBJ2-7

CDR3aa: CASSQDQVGNTIYF
v_gene: TRBV14
j_gene: TRBJ1-3

CDR3aa: CASSQGPLDEQYF
v_gene: TRBV5-1
j_gene: TRBJ2-7

CDR3aa: CASSPSSMIETQYF
v_gene: TRBV5-1
j_gene: TRBJ2-5

CDR3aa: CASGTGGETQYF
v_gene: TRBV19
j_gene: TRBJ2-5

CDR3aa: CASSTREDTQYF
v_gene: TRBV6-5
j_gene: TRBJ2-3

CDR3aa: CAIKGPANTGELFF
v_gene: TRBV10-3
j_gene: TRBJ2-2

CDR3aa: CASRIASGLEIPGTDTQYF
v_gene: TRBV7-9
j_gene: TRBJ2-3

CDR3aa: CASSTGLAGGDTQYF
v_gene: TRBV11-1
j_gene: TRBJ2-3

CDR3aa: CAWSDFDPTEAFF
v_gene: TRBV30
j_gene: TRBJ1-1

CDR3aa: CASSLVQGSPLHF
v_gene: TRBV11-3
j_gene: TRBJ1-6

CDR3aa: CASGLTVTDTQYF
v_gene: TRBV7-9
j_gene: TRBJ2-3

CDR3aa: CASSEIGGVNTGELFF
v_gene: TRBV9
j_gene: TRBJ2-2

CDR3aa: CASSLSGTANQPQHF
v_gene: TRBV27
j_gene: TRBJ1-5

CDR3aa: CSVGNREGAEAFF
v_gene: TRBV29-1
j_gene: TRBJ1-1